One sample yielded the 11 T cell receptor beta chains listed below, sequenced in a study of blood T cell repertoires in COVID-19. The assay was immunoSEQ multiplex PCR, and TCRdb's table has in-frame clones only and misses some. The table has under 150,000 clones, around nine tenths seen once. Source material: peripheral blood. The receptors originated from a human donor in a cohort sampled during active COVID-19.

This rearrangement joins TRBV30 to TRBJ2-2; TRBD2 agrees at 10 bases. CDR3 length equals 17 residues. J gave up 0 bases and V 5 bases, and 9 bases lay outside the gene matches. Germline V CDR1 and CDR2: GTSNPN, SVGIG (reference sequence). This CDR3 is CAWLYLAGETNTGELFF. The DNA for the CDR3 is TGTGCCTGGCTATATCTAGCGGGAGAAACGAACACCGGGGAGCTGTTTTTT.

V usage is TRBV6-2 or TRBV6-3 and J usage is TRBJ2-5; 15 bases map to TRBD2. J gave up 5 bases and V 6 bases, and 7 bases lay outside the gene matches. This CDR3 contains 16 residues. Germline-derived CDR1 and CDR2 are MNHEY and SVGEGT. The CDR3 sequence is CASSRGLAGGSETQYF. The CDR3 DNA reads TGTGCCAGCAGCCGGGGACTAGCGGGGGGCAGCGAGACCCAGTACTTC.

The chain is built from TRBV6-5 and TRBJ1-3; D is perhaps TRBD1 (6 bases). The germline V gene has CDR1 MNHEY and CDR2 SVGAGI. The CDR3 length is 15 residues. With 6 bases removed from V and 2 bases from J, the gap between germline ends came to 14 bases. CDR3 sequence reads: CASSRGGQTGNTIYF. The DNA for the CDR3 is TGTGCCAGCAGCCGCGGGGGCCAGACTGGAAACACCATATATTTT.

CDR3 sequence (DNA): TGTGCCAGCTCCCGGGACAGGGTGGAGGATCAGCCCCAGCATTTT. Encoded protein: CASSRDRVEDQPQHF. The chain recombines TRBV18 with TRBJ1-5; TRBD1 matches 9 bases. V shed 6 bases and J 5 bases; nucleotides not matched to a gene: 8. The CDR3 covers 15 residues. Germline V CDR1 and CDR2: KGHSH, LQKENI.

This clone was recorded only once. This chain uses TRBV28 with TRBJ1-6; unclear D gene. CDR3 size: 12 residues. Trimming took off 8 bases at V and 6 bases at J, with 8 bases between the two ends. The germline V gene has CDR1 MDHEN and CDR2 SYDVKM. The CDR3 nucleotides are TGTGCCAGCGGCAGCGGTAATTCACCCCTCCACTTT. It translates to CASGSGNSPLHF.

V gene TRBV5-1 combines with J gene TRBJ1-6; unclear D gene. Germline V gene data show CDR1 as SGHRS and CDR2 as YFSETQ. There are 14 residues in the CDR3. The V end lost 0 bases, the J end lost 9 bases, and 10 bases lay between the germline ends. Here the CDR3 DNA reads TGCGCCAGCAGCTTGGGGAGTCAAAGTTCACCCCTCCACTTT. It yields the protein CASSLGSQSSPLHF.

V and J are TRBV7-3 and TRBJ2-3; no firm D call. Trimming removed 5 bases at V and 4 bases at J, with 10 bases between. CDR3 length: 13 amino acids. Germline V gives CDR1 SGHTA, CDR2 FQGTGA. The CDR3 region is CASSQFPSDTQYF. The CDR3, as DNA: TGTGCCAGCAGCCAGTTTCCCTCAGATACGCAGTATTTT.

This clone was observed a few times. The chain combines TRBV6-2 or TRBV6-3 with TRBJ2-2; D not certain. Germline V CDR1 and CDR2: MNHEY, SVGEGT. Trimming removed 4 bases from V and 4 bases from J, with 13 bases in between. This CDR3 region has 15 residues. The CDR3 is CASSSLKPGTGELFF. DNA for the CDR3: TGTGCCAGCAGTTCCCTTAAGCCGGGCACCGGGGAGCTGTTTTTT.

Concerning this clone itself: Other DNA sequences in this specimen translate into the identical CDR3. The CDR3: CASSLSGSSYNEQFF. DNA of the CDR3: TGTGCCAGCAGCTTAAGTGGGAGCTCCTACAATGAGCAGTTCTTC. This chain connects TRBV7-3 to TRBJ2-1; maybe TRBD2 (5 bases). The CDR3 has 15 amino acids. V shed 1 base and J shed 0 bases, with 7 bases lying between them. Germline V gene lookup returns CDR1 SGHTA and CDR2 FQGTGA.

The chain uses TRBV29-1 and TRBJ2-1; 9 positions match TRBD1. Germline CDR1 is SQVTM and CDR2 is ANQGSEA. The CDR3 runs to 11 residues. The ends lost 7 bases at V and 8 bases at J; junction bases unmatched: 3. CDR3 protein: CSGDRVDEQFF. The CDR3 bases are TGCAGCGGGGACAGGGTCGATGAGCAGTTCTTC.

This chain joins TRBV27 and TRBJ2-1; 7 bases are a match to TRBD2. The CDR3 spans 14 residues. CDR1 and CDR2 (germline): MNHEY, SMNVEV (reference sequence). The V segment lost 8 bases and the J segment 10 bases; nucleotides outside the gene matches: 14. CDR3 protein: CASGASGTNREQFF. The CDR3 DNA reads TGTGCCAGCGGGGCTAGCGGAACGAATAGAGAGCAGTTCTTC.